This T cell receptor beta chain came from a study of blood T cell repertoires in COVID-19. Some clones are missing from TCRdb's copy, which holds only in-frame ones; the method was immunoSEQ multiplex PCR. The sample records 200,000 to 300,000 clones, approximately 85% being singletons. Germline CDR1 reads WSHSY; CDR2 reads SAAADI. This CDR3 is built from 14 residues. After removal of 6 bases from V and 2 bases from J, the junction contained 5 bases not matched to a gene. The TCR originated in a man between 45 and 60 years old with COVID-19, enrolled during active disease. What was sequenced was peripheral blood. The rearrangement links TRBV10-2 to TRBJ2-3; 7 bases fit TRBD2. The CDR3 reads CASSRTSFTDTQYF. The CDR3 coding sequence is TGCGCCAGCAGCCGGACTAGTTTCACAGATACGCAGTATTTT.